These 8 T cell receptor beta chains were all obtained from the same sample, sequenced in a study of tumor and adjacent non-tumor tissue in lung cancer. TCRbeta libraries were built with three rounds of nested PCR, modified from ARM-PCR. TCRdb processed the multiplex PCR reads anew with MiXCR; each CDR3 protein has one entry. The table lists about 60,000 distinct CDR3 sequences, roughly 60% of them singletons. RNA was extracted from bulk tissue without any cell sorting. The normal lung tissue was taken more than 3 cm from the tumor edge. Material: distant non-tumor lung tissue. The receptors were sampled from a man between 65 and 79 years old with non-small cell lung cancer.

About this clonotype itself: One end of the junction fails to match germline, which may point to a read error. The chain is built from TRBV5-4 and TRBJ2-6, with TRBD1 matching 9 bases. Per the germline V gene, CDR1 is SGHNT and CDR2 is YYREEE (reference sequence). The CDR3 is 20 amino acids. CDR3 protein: CTSSVTGGEGDVSGANVLAF. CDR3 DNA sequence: TGTACCAGCAGCGTCACAGGGGGCGAAGGAGACGTCTCTGGGGCCAACGTCCTAGCTTTC.

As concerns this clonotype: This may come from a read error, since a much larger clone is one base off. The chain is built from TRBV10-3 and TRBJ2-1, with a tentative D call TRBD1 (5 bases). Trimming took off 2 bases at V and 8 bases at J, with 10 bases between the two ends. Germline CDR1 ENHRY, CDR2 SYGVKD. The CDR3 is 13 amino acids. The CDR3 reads CAISEARADEQFF. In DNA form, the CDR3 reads TGTGCCATCAGTGAGGCCAGGGCAGATGAGCAGTTCTTC.

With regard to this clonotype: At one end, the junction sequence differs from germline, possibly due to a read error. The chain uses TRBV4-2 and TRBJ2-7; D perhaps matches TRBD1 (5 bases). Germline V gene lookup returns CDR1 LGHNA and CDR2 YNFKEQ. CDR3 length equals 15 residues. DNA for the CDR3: TGTACCAGCAACCAAGGGGAAACCACGTACTACGAGCAGTACTTC. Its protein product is CTSNQGETTYYEQYF.

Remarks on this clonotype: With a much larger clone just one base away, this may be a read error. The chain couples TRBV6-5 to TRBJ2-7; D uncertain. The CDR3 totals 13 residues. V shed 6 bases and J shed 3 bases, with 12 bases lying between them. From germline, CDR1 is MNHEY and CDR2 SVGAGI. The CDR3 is CASRREDVYEQYF. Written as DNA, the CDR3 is TGTGCCAGCAGAAGGGAAGATGTCTACGAGCAGTACTTC.

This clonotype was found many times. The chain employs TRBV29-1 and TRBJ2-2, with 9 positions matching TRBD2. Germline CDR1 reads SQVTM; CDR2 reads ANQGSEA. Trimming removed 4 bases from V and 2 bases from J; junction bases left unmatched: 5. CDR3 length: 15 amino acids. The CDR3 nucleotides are TGCAGCGTTGCATGGCGGGGGGGTAACACCGGGGAGCTGTTTTTT. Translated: CSVAWRGGNTGELFF.

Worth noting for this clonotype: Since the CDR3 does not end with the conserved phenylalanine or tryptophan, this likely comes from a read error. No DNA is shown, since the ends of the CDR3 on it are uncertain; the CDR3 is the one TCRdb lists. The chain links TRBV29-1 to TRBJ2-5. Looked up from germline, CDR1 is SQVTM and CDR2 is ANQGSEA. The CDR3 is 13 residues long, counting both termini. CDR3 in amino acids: CSVADRYQETQYL.

The CDR3 DNA is TGCGCCAGCAGCAGATGGACTAGCGGGGGTCTGGAGATCCAATACTTC. The encoded protein is CASSRWTSGGLEIQYF. The gene calls are TRBV5-1 and TRBJ2-5, with 13 bases aligning to TRBD2. Germline CDR1 and CDR2: SGHRS and YFSETQ. V lost 4 bases and J lost 14; bases outside the gene matches: 17. This CDR3 has 16 residues.

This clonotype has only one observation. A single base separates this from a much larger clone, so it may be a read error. The CDR3, as DNA: TGTGCCAGCAGAGCGGGGCTCCTTCGCGCAGATACGCAGTATTTT. This encodes CASRAGLLRADTQYF. The rearrangement links TRBV6-6 to TRBJ2-3; TRBD2 matches at 7 bases. From germline, CDR1 is MNHNY and CDR2 SVGAGI (reference sequence). The V and J ends lost 6 bases and 4 bases, in that order; junction bases with no gene match: 10. This CDR3 spans 15 amino acids.